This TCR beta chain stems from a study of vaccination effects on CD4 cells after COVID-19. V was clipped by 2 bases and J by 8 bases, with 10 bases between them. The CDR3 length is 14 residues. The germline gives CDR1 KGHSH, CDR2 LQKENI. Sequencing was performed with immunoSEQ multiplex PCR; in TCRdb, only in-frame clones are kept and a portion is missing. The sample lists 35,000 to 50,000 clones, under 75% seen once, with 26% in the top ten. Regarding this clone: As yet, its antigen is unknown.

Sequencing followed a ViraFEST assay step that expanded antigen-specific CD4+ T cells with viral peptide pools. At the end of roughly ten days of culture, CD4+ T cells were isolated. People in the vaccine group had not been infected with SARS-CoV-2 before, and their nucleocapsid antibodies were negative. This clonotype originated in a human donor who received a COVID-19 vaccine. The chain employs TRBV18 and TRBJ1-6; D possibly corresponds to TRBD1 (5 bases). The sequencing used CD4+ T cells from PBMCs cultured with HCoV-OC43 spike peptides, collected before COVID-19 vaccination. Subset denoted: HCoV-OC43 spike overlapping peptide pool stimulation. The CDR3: CASSPEGFDSPLHF. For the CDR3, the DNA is TGTGCCAGCTCACCAGAGGGGTTCGATTCACCCCTCCACTTT. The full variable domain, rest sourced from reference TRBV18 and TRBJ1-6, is NAGVMQNPRHLVRRRGQEARLRCSPMKGHSHVYWYRQLPEEGLKFMVYLQKENIIDESGMPKERFSAEFPKEGPSILRIQQVVRGDSAAYFCASSPEGFDSPLHFGNGTRLTVT.